This T cell receptor beta chain was recovered during a study of cytomegalovirus exposure and HLA in healthy donors. CDR3 length: 19 residues. CDR1 and CDR2 (germline): MNHEY, SMNVEV (reference sequence). For this clone: One junction end does not reproduce the germline sequence, and a read error may be involved.

The PCR ran on 60 Vbeta and 13 Jbeta primers. Only in-frame clones appear in the TCRdb table, and some are missing; sequencing was by immunoSEQ multiplex PCR. Of some 150,000 clones in the sample, roughly 80% are singletons; the top ten hold more than 3.5%. This clonotype originated in a middle-aged woman in good health and CMV-seropositive. Sequenced material: PBMCs. This chain uses TRBV27 with TRBJ2-1; TRBD2 aligns across 11 bases. This CDR3 reads CASSLGGLADINNYDEQFF. The CDR3 DNA is TGTGCCAGCAGTTTGGGGGGACTAGCGGATATCAACAACTACGATGAGCAGTTCTTC.